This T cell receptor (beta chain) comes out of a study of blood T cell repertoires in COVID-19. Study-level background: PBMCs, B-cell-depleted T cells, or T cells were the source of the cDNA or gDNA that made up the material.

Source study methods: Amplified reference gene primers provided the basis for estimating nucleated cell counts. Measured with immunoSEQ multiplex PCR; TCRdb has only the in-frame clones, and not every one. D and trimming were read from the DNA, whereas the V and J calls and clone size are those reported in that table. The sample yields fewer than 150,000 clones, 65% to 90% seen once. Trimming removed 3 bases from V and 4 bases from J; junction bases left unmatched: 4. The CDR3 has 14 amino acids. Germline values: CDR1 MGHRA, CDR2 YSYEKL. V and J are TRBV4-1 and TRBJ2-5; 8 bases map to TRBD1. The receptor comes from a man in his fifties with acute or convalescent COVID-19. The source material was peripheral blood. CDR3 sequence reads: CASSQPQGAETQYF. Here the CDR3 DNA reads TGCGCCAGCAGCCAGCCTCAGGGGGCAGAGACCCAGTACTTC.